Following are 27 T cell receptor beta chains from one sample sequenced in a study of shared clonotypes between healthy human individuals (dated by TCRdb to 2018 to 2020). Library construction relied on the immunoSEQ multiplex PCR assay. The table comes from immuneACCESS by way of TCRdb, which keeps in-frame sequences with V and J called. Part of the clones is missing from these tables; in studies checked, under half for an unresolved V gene and the rest for unknown reasons. The sample contains about 1.5 million clones, approximately 98% of them found a single time. The ten biggest clones cover approximately 0.45% of the sample. What was sequenced was naive CD4+ T cells sorted from blood. The cell subset or site label, as the study defines it: CD45RA+ positively selected. Receptors originate from a man between 25 and 39 years old in good health.

The chain joins TRBV7-2 to TRBJ2-7, with D maybe TRBD2 (6 bases). CDR1 is SGHTA, CDR2 FQGNSA, per germline. Trimming took off 6 bases at V and 4 bases at J, with 13 bases between the two ends. The CDR3 covers 13 residues. The CDR3 sequence: CASSYTSRYEQYF. The CDR3 DNA is TGTGCCAGCAGTTATACTAGCAGGTACGAGCAGTACTTC.

V usage is TRBV19 and J usage is TRBJ2-3; perhaps D is TRBD1 or TRBD2 (5 bases each). This CDR3 is 13 amino acids long. CDR1 LNHDA and CDR2 SQIVND come from the germline V gene (reference sequence). Deletions cut 0 bases from V and 6 bases from J, with 7 bases between. The CDR3 DNA reads as TGTGCCAGTAGTATAGAGGGACGGGATACGCAGTATTTT. It encodes CASSIEGRDTQYF.

The chain is built from TRBV4-2 and TRBJ2-7; 9 nucleotides match TRBD2. This CDR3 has 18 residues. Germline-derived CDR1 and CDR2 are LGHNA and YNFKEQ. The V gene end was trimmed by 0 bases and the J gene end by 4 bases; junction bases not matched to a gene: 13. The CDR3 spells CASSQDRASGTLEYEQYF. CDR3 DNA: TGTGCCAGCAGCCAAGATAGGGCTAGCGGGACTTTAGAATACGAGCAGTACTTC.

J is TRBJ2-7 and V is TRBV5-1; D is uncertain. The CDR3 is 15 amino acids. Germline lookup yields CDR1 SGHRS and CDR2 YFSETQ. Deletions cut 4 bases from V and 5 bases from J, with 19 bases between. CDR3 DNA sequence: TGCGCCAGCAGCCCCCACCGGGCCCTTGGCGACGAGCAGTACTTC. Translating gives CASSPHRALGDEQYF. Combining the CDR3 with reference TRBV5-1 and TRBJ2-7 gives the whole variable domain KAGVTQTPRYLIKTRGQQVTLSCSPISGHRSVSWYQQTPGQGLQFLFEYFSETQRNKGNFPGRFSGRQFSNSRSEMNVSTLELGDSALYLCASSPHRALGDEQYFGPGTRLTVT.

The chain carries TRBV28 and TRBJ2-1, with D unresolved. The germline V gene encodes CDR1 MDHEN and CDR2 SYDVKM. V dropped 6 bases and J dropped 10 bases, with 10 bases sitting between them. The CDR3 runs 11 residues. The CDR3 sequence: CASSQRHEQFF. The CDR3 nucleotides read TGTGCCAGCAGCCAGAGGCACGAGCAGTTCTTC.

This sequence joins TRBV18 and TRBJ1-4, with D possibly being TRBD1 (5 bases). Germline assignment: CDR1 KGHSH and CDR2 LQKENI. Trimming removed 3 bases from V and 8 bases from J, with 16 bases in between. This CDR3 region has 15 residues. The CDR3: CASSPRVDGGEKLFF. For the CDR3, the DNA is TGTGCCAGCTCACCCCGCGTAGATGGGGGAGAAAAACTGTTTTTT.

V usage is TRBV9 and J usage is TRBJ1-5, with a weak D call TRBD1 (6 bases). There are 19 residues in the CDR3. Germline values: CDR1 SGDLS, CDR2 YYNGEE. Trimming removed 3 bases from V and 3 bases from J, with 25 bases in between. This CDR3 is CASSGGLGRGNYPNQPQHF. CDR3 nucleotide sequence: TGTGCCAGCAGCGGAGGACTGGGGAGGGGGAATTACCCCAATCAGCCCCAGCATTTT.

This clone appeared once. J is TRBJ2-7 and V is TRBV11-2; 7 bases line up with TRBD1. With V trimmed by 1 base and J by 2 bases, 8 bases remained unmatched. Germline-derived CDR1 and CDR2 are SGHAT and FQNNGV. The CDR3 contains 16 residues. CDR3 DNA sequence: TGTGCCAGCAGCTTAGCCGTCCGGGACAGAGCCTACGAGCAGTACTTC. Amino acids: CASSLAVRDRAYEQYF.

The chain has TRBV9 and TRBJ2-1; 9 bases line up with TRBD2. Trimming at V came to 4 bases and at J to 9 bases, leaving 5 bases not matched to a gene. This CDR3 spans 13 amino acids. Germline CDR1 and CDR2: SGDLS and YYNGEE. CDR3 DNA: TGTGCCAGCAGCCCAAGTAGCGGGAGTGAGCAGTTCTTC. Residues: CASSPSSGSEQFF.

This chain connects TRBV10-3 to TRBJ1-2; 7 bases match TRBD1. The CDR3 has 15 amino acids. Germline V gene data show CDR1 as ENHRY and CDR2 as SYGVKD. The V and J ends lost 4 bases and 1 base, in that order; junction bases with no gene match: 6. The CDR3 DNA sequence: TGTGCCATCAGTGGACCGACAGGGAATAACTATGGCTACACCTTC. This codes for CAISGPTGNNYGYTF.

The chain uses TRBV2 and TRBJ1-1, with 7 bases that match TRBD1. Per germline, CDR1 SNHLY and CDR2 FYNNEI. The trim removed 9 bases at V and 1 base at J, leaving 2 bases unmatched. CDR3 length: 12 amino acids. CDR3 in amino acids: CARGTENTEAFF. DNA of the CDR3: TGTGCCAGGGGGACAGAGAACACTGAAGCTTTCTTT.

The chain employs TRBV28 and TRBJ2-1; the match to TRBD2 covers 7 bases. Looked up from germline, CDR1 is MDHEN and CDR2 is SYDVKM. Trimming removed 10 bases from V and 6 bases from J; junction bases left unmatched: 9. The CDR3 has 13 amino acids. The CDR3: CAITKGGSNEQFF. The DNA of the CDR3 is TGTGCCATTACAAAGGGAGGGTCCAATGAGCAGTTCTTC.

The rearrangement links TRBV5-1 to TRBJ2-7, with D perhaps being TRBD1 or TRBD2 (5 bases each). Germline assignment: CDR1 SGHRS and CDR2 YFSETQ. This CDR3 has 14 amino acids. V was clipped by 0 bases and J by 7 bases, with 14 bases between them. CDR3 sequence: CASSLDSGPGEQYF. The CDR3 coding sequence is TGCGCCAGCAGCTTGGATTCGGGGCCGGGGGAGCAGTACTTC.

The V and J genes are TRBV6-1 and TRBJ2-5; TRBD1 agrees at 9 bases. The CDR3 is made up of 14 amino acids. Germline V gives CDR1 MNHNS, CDR2 SASEGT. J lost 5 bases, V lost 7 bases, and 8 bases had no gene match. The CDR3 protein is CASTRDRVGETQYF. Written as DNA, the CDR3 is TGTGCCAGCACCCGGGACAGGGTAGGGGAGACCCAGTACTTC.

The genes are TRBV5-4 and TRBJ2-2; D is ambiguous. Germline V gives CDR1 SGHNT, CDR2 YYREEE (reference sequence). Trimming removed 0 bases at V and 8 bases at J, with 14 bases between. The CDR3 has 15 amino acids. CDR3 nucleotide sequence: TGTGCCAGCAGCTTGGATATCCGACAAGGGGGGGAGCTGTTTTTT. It encodes CASSLDIRQGGELFF. The full variable domain, in which reference TRBV5-4 and TRBJ2-2 provide the parts outside the CDR3, is ETGVTQSPTHLIKTRGQQVTLRCSSQSGHNTVSWYQQALGQGPQFIFQYYREEENGRGNFPPRFSGLQFPNYSSELNVNALELDDSALYLCASSLDIRQGGELFFGEGSRLTVL.

The chain has TRBV5-1 and TRBJ2-1, with D possibly matching TRBD1 (6 bases). V was pared by 4 bases and J by 2 bases, with 10 bases between. The CDR3 has 14 amino acids. CDR1 is SGHRS and CDR2 is YFSETQ in the germline V gene. The CDR3 protein is CASSAGDTYNEQFF. In DNA, the CDR3 is TGCGCCAGCAGCGCCGGGGACACCTACAATGAGCAGTTCTTC.

This chain connects TRBV5-6 to TRBJ2-1, with D uncertain. Germline assignment: CDR1 SGHDT and CDR2 YYEEEE. The CDR3 contains 14 residues. The ends were cut back, 1 base at V and 5 bases at J, with 10 bases in the middle. The CDR3 DNA sequence: TGTGCCAGCAGCTTGCCCACCGTCCACAATGAGCAGTTCTTC. Its translation: CASSLPTVHNEQFF.

Only one count was recorded for this clone. V usage is TRBV14 and J usage is TRBJ1-2; D gene uncertain. The V and J ends lost 5 bases and 6 bases respectively, with 10 bases between them. Germline assignment: CDR1 SGHDN and CDR2 FVKESK. The CDR3 loop spans 12 amino acids. This chain's CDR3 is CASSAGVHGYTF. CDR3 coding DNA: TGTGCCAGCAGCGCAGGAGTCCATGGCTACACCTTC.

V usage is TRBV27 and J usage is TRBJ2-7; D perhaps matches TRBD2 (5 bases). CDR1 and CDR2 (germline): MNHEY, SMNVEV (reference sequence). The CDR3 totals 14 residues. V lost 10 bases and J 3 bases, leaving 19 bases between the germline ends. CDR3 DNA sequence: TGTGCCACCAGAGGGCAGATCTCCTTCTACGAGCAGTACTTC. It encodes CATRGQISFYEQYF.

As regards this clone: This same CDR3 is encoded by further DNA sequences in the sample. The chain has TRBV18 and TRBJ2-5; D not certain. CDR1 KGHSH and CDR2 LQKENI come from the germline V gene. The CDR3 loop spans 12 amino acids. V lost 0 bases, J lost 2 bases, and 1 base lay in between. The chain's CDR3 is CASSPPQETQYF. The CDR3 DNA is TGTGCCAGCTCACCACCTCAAGAGACCCAGTACTTC.

This chain joins TRBV10-2 and TRBJ2-7; TRBD2 aligns across 8 bases. V was pared by 4 bases and J by 2 bases, with 4 bases of the junction left unmatched. The germline CDR1 and CDR2 sequences are WSHSY and SAAADI. This CDR3 has 14 residues. Here the CDR3 reads CASSGLAKTYEQYF. The CDR3 coding sequence is TGCGCCAGCAGTGGACTAGCGAAAACCTACGAGCAGTACTTC.

The chain links TRBV29-1 to TRBJ2-6; D possibly corresponds to TRBD1 (6 bases). CDR1 is SQVTM, CDR2 ANQGSEA, per germline. V shed 5 bases and J shed 0 bases, with 17 bases lying between them. The CDR3 extends over 17 amino acids. CDR3 in amino acids: CSVRQAALYSGANVLTF. The DNA of the CDR3 is TGCAGCGTTAGACAGGCAGCCCTATACTCTGGGGCCAACGTCCTGACTTTC.

This chain links TRBV7-3 with TRBJ2-7; 8 bases fit TRBD1. J gave up 4 bases and V 4 bases, and 6 bases lay outside the gene matches. CDR1 SGHTA and CDR2 FQGTGA come from the germline V gene. This CDR3 has 14 amino acids. The CDR3 DNA sequence: TGTGCCAGCAGCTCCGCAGGGGGCGGGTACGAGCAGTACTTC. Amino acids: CASSSAGGGYEQYF.

The chain joins TRBV6-1 to TRBJ2-7; 8 bases map to TRBD1. The CDR3 is 13 amino acids. Germline V gene sequence: CDR1 MNHNS, CDR2 SASEGT. V was clipped by 8 bases and J by 3 bases; unmatched bases: 6. The CDR3 here is CASGRQGNYEQYF. CDR3 coding DNA: TGTGCCAGCGGAAGACAGGGGAACTACGAGCAGTACTTC.

The rearrangement joins TRBV18 to TRBJ1-1; D is possibly TRBD1 (5 bases). Deletions cut 6 bases from V and 0 bases from J, with 17 bases between. The CDR3 covers 16 residues. CDR1 is KGHSH and CDR2 is LQKENI in the germline V gene. The CDR3 DNA sequence: TGTGCCAGCTCCCCCCGCCACGGGGGACTGAACACTGAAGCTTTCTTT. Residues: CASSPRHGGLNTEAFF. The whole variable domain, filled in from reference TRBV18 and TRBJ1-1, reads NAGVMQNPRHLVRRRGQEARLRCSPMKGHSHVYWYRQLPEEGLKFMVYLQKENIIDESGMPKERFSAEFPKEGPSILRIQQVVRGDSAAYFCASSPRHGGLNTEAFFGQGTRLTVV.

The gene calls are TRBV6-6 and TRBJ2-1; TRBD1 or TRBD2 may be the D gene (5 bases each). CDR1 and CDR2 from the germline V gene are MNHNY and SVGAGI (reference sequence). The CDR3 covers 15 residues. V was trimmed by 6 bases and J by 2 bases, leaving 14 bases between them. The CDR3 protein is CASREDTSAYNEQFF. The CDR3 coding sequence is TGTGCCAGCAGGGAGGACACGTCCGCCTACAATGAGCAGTTCTTC.

This rearrangement joins TRBV5-5 to TRBJ1-2; D unclear. V was cut by 1 base and J by 0 bases, with 7 bases left in between. Germline values: CDR1 SGHKS, CDR2 YYEKEE (reference sequence). The CDR3 length is 14 residues. The CDR3 DNA sequence: TGTGCCAGCAGCTTGACGACTGCTAACTATGGCTACACCTTC. Its protein product is CASSLTTANYGYTF.